This TCR beta chain was found in a study of CD8+ T cells in alopecia areata. In alopecia areata patients, both lesional scalp punch biopsies and peripheral blood were collected. This clone is medium-sized. The CDR3 loop spans 14 amino acids. V gave up 4 bases and J gave up 6 bases; unmatched junction bases: 5. CDR1 and CDR2 (germline): SGHDN, FVKESK. Extracted RNA was reverse transcribed, and the resulting cDNA served as sequencing template. Sequencing used immunoSEQ multiplex PCR; TCRdb keeps in-frame clones, though not all of them. The data show under 15,000 clones, with 60% seen just once and around a fifth held by the top ten.

Sequencing was performed on skin. This clonotype was obtained from a human donor with alopecia areata. The J gene is TRBJ2-1, the V gene TRBV14, with 8 bases identical to TRBD2. The CDR3 DNA reads TGTGCCAGCAGCCGCGGGACTAGGTTCAATGAGCAGTTCTTC. Translating gives CASSRGTRFNEQFF.